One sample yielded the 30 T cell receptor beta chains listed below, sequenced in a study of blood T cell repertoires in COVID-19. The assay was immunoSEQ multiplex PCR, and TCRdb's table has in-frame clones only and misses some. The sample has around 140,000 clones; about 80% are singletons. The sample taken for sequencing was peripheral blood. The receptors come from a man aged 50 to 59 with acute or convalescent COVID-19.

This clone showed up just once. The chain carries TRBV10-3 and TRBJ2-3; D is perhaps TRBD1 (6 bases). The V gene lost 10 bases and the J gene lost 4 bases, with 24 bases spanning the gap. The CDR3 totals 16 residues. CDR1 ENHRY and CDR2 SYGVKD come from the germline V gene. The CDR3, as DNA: TGTGCCACCACCCCTAGTACCAGGGGTTCTCCAGATACGCAGTATTTT. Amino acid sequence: CATTPSTRGSPDTQYF.

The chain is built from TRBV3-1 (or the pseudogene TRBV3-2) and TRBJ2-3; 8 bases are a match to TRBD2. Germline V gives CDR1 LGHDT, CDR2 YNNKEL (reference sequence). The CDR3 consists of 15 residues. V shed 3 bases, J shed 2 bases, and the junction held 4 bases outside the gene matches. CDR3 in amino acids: CASSHAGGSTDTQYF. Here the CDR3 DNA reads TGTGCCAGCAGCCACGCGGGGGGCTCCACAGATACGCAGTATTTT.

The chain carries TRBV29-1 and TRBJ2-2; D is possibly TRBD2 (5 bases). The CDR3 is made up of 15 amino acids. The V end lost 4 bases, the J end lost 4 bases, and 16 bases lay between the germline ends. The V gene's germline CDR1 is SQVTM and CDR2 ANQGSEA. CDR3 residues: CSVAEAASGTGELFF. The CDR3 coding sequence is TGCAGCGTTGCGGAGGCAGCATCGGGCACCGGGGAGCTGTTTTTT.

CDR3 nucleotide sequence: TGTGCCAGCAGCACAGGGTGGGGAGATGAAAAACTGTTTTTT. It yields the protein CASSTGWGDEKLFF. The chain employs TRBV5-5 and TRBJ1-4, with D perhaps matching TRBD1 (6 bases). There are 14 residues in the CDR3. Germline CDR1 SGHKS, CDR2 YYEKEE (reference sequence). Trimming took 4 bases from V and 6 from J, leaving 13 bases between them.

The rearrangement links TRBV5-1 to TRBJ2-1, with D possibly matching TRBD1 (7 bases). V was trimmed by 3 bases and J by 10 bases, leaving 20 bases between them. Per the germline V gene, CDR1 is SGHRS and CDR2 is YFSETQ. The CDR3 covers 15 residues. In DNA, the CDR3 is TGCGCCAGCAGCTCGGCCGTGGAGGGGGCCGACGAGCAGTTCTTC. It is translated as CASSSAVEGADEQFF.

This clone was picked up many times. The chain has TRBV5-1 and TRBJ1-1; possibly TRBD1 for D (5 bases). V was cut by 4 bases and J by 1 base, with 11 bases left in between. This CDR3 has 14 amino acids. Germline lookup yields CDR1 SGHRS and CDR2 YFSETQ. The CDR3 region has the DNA TGCGCCAGCAGCACCTATGGACAGAACACTGAAGCTTTCTTT. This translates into CASSTYGQNTEAFF.

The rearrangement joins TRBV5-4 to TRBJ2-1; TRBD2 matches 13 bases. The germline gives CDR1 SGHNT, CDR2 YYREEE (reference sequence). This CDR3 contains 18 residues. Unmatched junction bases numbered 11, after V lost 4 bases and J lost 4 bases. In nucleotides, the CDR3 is TGTGCCAGCAGCCCCTCGTTACTAGCGGGGGGGGTGTACAATGAGCAGTTCTTC. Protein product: CASSPSLLAGGVYNEQFF.

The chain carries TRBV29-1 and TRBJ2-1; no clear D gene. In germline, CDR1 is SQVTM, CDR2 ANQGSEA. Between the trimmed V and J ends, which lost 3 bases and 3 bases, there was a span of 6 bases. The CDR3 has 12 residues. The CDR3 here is CSVDSNYNEQFF. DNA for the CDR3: TGCAGCGTTGATAGCAACTACAATGAGCAGTTCTTC.

The CDR3 protein is CASSYRQGARTGELFF. For the CDR3, the DNA is TGTGCCAGCAGCTACCGACAGGGGGCGCGCACCGGGGAGCTGTTTTTT. V usage is TRBV9 and J usage is TRBJ2-2; TRBD1 matches at 10 bases. The CDR3 spans 16 residues. Germline CDR1 SGDLS, CDR2 YYNGEE. V lost 4 bases and J lost 4; bases outside the gene matches: 7.

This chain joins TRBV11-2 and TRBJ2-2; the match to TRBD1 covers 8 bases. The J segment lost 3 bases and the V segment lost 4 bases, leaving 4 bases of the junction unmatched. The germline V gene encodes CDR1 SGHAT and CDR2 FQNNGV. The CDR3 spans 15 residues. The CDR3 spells CASSSQGVHTGELFF. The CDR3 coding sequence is TGTGCCAGCAGCTCACAGGGGGTCCACACCGGGGAGCTGTTTTTT. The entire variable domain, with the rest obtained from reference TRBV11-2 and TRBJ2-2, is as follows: EAGVAQSPRYKIIEKRQSVAFWCNPISGHATLYWYQQILGQGPKLLIQFQNNGVVDDSQLPKDRFSAERLKGVDSTLKIQPAKLEDSAVYLCASSSQGVHTGELFFGEGSRLTVL.

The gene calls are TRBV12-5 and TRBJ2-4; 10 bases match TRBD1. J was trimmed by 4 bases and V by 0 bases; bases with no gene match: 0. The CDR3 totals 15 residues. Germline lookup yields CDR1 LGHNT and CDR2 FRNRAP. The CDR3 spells CASGLVDRGKNIQYF. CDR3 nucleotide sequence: TGTGCTAGTGGTTTGGTGGACAGGGGGAAAAACATTCAGTACTTC. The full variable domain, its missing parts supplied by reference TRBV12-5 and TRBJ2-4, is DARVTQTPRHKVTEMGQEVTMRCQPILGHNTVFWYRQTMMQGLELLAYFRNRAPLDDSGMPKDRFSAEMPDATLATLKIQPSEPRDSAVYFCASGLVDRGKNIQYFGAGTRLSVL.

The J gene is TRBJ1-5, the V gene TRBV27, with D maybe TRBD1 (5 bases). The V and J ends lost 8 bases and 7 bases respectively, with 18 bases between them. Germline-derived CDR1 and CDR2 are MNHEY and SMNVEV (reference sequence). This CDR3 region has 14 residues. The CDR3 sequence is CASGKSQGRQPQHF. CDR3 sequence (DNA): TGTGCCAGCGGGAAAAGTCAGGGAAGACAGCCCCAGCATTTT.

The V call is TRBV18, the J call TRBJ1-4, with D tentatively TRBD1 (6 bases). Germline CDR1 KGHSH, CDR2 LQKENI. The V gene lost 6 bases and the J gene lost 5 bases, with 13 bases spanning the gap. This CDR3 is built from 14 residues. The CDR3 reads CASSRDTRNEKLFF. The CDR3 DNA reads TGTGCCAGCTCTCGGGACACCCGAAATGAAAAACTGTTTTTT.

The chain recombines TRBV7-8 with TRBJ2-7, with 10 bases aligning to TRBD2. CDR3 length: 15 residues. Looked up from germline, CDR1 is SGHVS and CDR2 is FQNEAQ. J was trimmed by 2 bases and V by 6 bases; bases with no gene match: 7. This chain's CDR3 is CASSSVAGGTYEQYV. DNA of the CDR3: TGTGCCAGCAGTTCTGTAGCGGGGGGTACCTACGAGCAGTACGTC.

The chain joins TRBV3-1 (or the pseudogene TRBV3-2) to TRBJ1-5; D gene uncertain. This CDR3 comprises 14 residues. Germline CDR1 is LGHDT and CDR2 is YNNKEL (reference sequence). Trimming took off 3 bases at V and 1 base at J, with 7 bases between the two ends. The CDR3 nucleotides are TGTGCCAGCAGCCACCACGAGAGCAATCAGCCCCAGCATTTT. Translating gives CASSHHESNQPQHF.

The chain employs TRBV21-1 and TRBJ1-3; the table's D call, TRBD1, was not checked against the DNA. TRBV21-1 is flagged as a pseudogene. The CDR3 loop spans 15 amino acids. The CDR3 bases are TGTGCCAGCACCCAAAGGAGGGGGCCGGGAAACACCATATATTTT. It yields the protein CASTQRRGPGNTIYF.

CDR3 nucleotide sequence: TGTGCCAGCGGTCCGGGACTAGCAGGGGAGACCCAGTACTTC. It translates to CASGPGLAGETQYF. The chain couples TRBV6-5 to TRBJ2-5; 9 bases agree with TRBD2. With V trimmed by 8 bases and J by 5 bases, 9 bases remained unmatched. Germline loops: CDR1 MNHEY, CDR2 SVGAGI. The CDR3 is 14 amino acids.

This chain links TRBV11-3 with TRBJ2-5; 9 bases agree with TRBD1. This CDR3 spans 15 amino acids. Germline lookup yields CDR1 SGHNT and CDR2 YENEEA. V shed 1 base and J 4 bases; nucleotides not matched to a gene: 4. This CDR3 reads CASSLGDRVGETQYF. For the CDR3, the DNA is TGTGCCAGCAGCTTAGGGGACAGGGTTGGAGAGACCCAGTACTTC. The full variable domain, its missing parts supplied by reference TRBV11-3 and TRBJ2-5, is EAGVVQSPRYKIIEKKQPVAFWCNPISGHNTLYWYLQNLGQGPELLIRYENEEAVDDSQLPKDRFSAERLKGVDSTLKIQPAELGDSAVYLCASSLGDRVGETQYFGPGTRLLVL.

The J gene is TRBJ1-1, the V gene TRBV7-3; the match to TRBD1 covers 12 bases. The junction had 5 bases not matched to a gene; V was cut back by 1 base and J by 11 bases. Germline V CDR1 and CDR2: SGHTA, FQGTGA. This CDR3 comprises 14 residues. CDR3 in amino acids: CASSLRGTGGRAFF. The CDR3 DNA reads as TGTGCCAGCAGCTTAAGGGGGACAGGGGGCCGGGCTTTCTTT.

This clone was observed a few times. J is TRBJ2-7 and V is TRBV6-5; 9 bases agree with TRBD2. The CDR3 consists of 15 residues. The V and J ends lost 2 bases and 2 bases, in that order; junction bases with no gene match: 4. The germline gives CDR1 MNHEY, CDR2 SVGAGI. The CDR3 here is CASSYRSSGTYEQYF. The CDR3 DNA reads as TGTGCCAGCAGTTACAGGTCTAGCGGGACCTACGAGCAGTACTTC.

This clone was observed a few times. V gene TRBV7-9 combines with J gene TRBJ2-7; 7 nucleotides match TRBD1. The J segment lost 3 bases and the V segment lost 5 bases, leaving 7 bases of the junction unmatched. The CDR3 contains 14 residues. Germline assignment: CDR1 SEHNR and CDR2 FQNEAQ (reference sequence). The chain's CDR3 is CASSPGTVHYEQYF. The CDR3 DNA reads TGTGCCAGCAGCCCGGGGACAGTCCACTACGAGCAGTACTTC.

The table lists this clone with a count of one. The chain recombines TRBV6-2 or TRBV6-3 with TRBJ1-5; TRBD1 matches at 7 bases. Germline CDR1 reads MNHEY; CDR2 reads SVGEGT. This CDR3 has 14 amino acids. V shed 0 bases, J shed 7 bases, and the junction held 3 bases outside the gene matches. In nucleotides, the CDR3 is TGTGCCAGCAGTTACTCGCGACAGGGCCAGCCCCAGCATTTT. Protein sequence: CASSYSRQGQPQHF.

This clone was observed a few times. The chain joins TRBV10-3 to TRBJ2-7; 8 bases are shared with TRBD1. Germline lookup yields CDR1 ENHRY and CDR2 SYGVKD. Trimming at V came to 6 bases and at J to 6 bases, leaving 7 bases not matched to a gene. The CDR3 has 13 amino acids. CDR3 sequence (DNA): TGTGCCATCAGGAGTGACAGGGGAGGCGAGCAGTACGTC. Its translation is CAIRSDRGGEQYV.

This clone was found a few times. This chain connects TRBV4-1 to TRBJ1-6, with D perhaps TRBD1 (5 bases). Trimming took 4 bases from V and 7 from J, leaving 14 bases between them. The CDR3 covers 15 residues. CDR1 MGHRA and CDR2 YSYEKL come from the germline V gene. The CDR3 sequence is CASSRTGGINSPLHF. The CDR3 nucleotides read TGCGCCAGCAGCCGCACGGGGGGTATCAATTCACCCCTCCACTTT.

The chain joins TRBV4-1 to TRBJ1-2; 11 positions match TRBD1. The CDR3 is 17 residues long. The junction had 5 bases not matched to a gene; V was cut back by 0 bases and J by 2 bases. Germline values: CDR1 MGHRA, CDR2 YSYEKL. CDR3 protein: CASSQDLWTGGNYGYTF. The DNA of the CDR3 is TGCGCCAGCAGCCAAGATCTCTGGACAGGGGGCAACTATGGCTACACCTTC.

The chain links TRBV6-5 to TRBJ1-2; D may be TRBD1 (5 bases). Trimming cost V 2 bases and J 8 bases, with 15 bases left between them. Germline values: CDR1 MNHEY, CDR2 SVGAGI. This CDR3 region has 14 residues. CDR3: CASSYSRADNGYTF. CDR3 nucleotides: TGTGCCAGCAGTTACAGCAGGGCCGATAACGGCTACACCTTC.

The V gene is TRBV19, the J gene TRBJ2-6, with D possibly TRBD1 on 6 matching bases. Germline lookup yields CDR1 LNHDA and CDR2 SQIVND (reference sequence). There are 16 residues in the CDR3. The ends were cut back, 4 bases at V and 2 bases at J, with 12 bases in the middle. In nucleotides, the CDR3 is TGTGCCAGTAGTACATTACAGGGCACTGGGGCCAACGTCCTGACTTTC. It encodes CASSTLQGTGANVLTF.

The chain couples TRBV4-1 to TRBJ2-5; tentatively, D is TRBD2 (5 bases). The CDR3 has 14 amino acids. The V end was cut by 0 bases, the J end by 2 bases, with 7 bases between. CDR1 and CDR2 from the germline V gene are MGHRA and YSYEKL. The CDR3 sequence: CASSQEPGQETQYF. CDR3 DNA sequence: TGCGCCAGCAGCCAAGAGCCGGGGCAAGAGACCCAGTACTTC.

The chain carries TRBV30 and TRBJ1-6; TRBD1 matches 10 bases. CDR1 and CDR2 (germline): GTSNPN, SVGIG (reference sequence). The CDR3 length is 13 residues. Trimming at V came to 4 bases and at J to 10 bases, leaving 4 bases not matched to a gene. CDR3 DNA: TGTGCCTGGATGGGGACAGGGGAATCACCCCTCCACTTT. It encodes CAWMGTGESPLHF. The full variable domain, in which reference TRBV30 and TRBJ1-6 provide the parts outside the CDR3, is SQTIHQWPATLVQPVGSPLSLECTVEGTSNPNLYWYRQAAGRGLQLLFYSVGIGQISSEVPQNLSASRPQDRQFILSSKKLLLSDSGFYLCAWMGTGESPLHFGNGTRLTVT.

The CDR3 nucleotides read TGTGCCAGCAGCCAGGCACTAGCGGGGTTCGCGAACACCGGGGAGCTGTTTTTT. Protein product: CASSQALAGFANTGELFF. The rearrangement uses TRBV4-2 and TRBJ2-2; 10 nucleotides line up with TRBD2. The trim removed 3 bases at V and 0 bases at J, leaving 7 bases unmatched. The CDR3 contains 18 residues. The V gene's germline CDR1 is LGHNA and CDR2 YNFKEQ.